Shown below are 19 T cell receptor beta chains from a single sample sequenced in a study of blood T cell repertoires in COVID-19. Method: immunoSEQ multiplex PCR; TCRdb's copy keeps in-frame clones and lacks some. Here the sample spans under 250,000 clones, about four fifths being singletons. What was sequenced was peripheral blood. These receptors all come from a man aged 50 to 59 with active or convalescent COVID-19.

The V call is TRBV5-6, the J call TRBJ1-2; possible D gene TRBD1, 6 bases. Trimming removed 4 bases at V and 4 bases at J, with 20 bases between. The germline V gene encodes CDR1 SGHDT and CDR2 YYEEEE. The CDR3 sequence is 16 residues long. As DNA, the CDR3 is TGTGCCAGCAGCGCAGCCCTATCAGGGGTGGCCTATGGCTACACCTTC. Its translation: CASSAALSGVAYGYTF.

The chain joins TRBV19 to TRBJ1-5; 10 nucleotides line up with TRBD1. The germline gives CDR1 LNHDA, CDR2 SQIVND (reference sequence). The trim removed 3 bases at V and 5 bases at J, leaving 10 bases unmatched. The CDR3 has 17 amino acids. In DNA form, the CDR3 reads TGTGCCAGTAGTATGCTAGGCGGGACAGGGGTAGATCAGCCCCAGCATTTT. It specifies CASSMLGGTGVDQPQHF.

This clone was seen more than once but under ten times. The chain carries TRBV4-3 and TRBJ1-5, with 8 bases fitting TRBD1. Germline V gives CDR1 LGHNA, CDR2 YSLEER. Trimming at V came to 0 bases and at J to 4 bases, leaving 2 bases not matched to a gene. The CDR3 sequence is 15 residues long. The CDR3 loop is CASSQDQGANQPQHF. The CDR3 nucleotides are TGCGCCAGCAGCCAAGACCAGGGGGCGAATCAGCCCCAGCATTTT.

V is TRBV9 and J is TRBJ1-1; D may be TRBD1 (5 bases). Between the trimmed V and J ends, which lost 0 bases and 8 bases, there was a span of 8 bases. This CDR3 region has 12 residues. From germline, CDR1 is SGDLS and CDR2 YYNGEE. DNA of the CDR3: TGTGCCAGCAGCGTAGATGGGGGGGAAGCTTTCTTT. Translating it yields CASSVDGGEAFF.

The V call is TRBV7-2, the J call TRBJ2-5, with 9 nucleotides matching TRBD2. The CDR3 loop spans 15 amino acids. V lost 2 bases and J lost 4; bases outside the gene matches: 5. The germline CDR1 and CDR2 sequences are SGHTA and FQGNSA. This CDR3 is CASSLRGGAGETQYF. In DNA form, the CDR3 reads TGTGCCAGCAGCTTACGCGGGGGGGCCGGAGAGACCCAGTACTTC.

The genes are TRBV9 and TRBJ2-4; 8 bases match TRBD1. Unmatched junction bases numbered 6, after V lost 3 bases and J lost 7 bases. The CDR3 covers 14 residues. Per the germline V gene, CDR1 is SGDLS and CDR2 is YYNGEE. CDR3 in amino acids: CASSATGGDNIQYF. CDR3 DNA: TGTGCCAGCAGCGCAACAGGGGGAGACAACATTCAGTACTTC. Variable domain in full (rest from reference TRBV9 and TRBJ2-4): DSGVTQTPKHLITATGQRVTLRCSPRSGDLSVYWYQQSLDQGLQFLIQYYNGEERAKGNILERFSAQQFPDLHSELNLSSLELGDSALYFCASSATGGDNIQYFGAGTRLSVL.

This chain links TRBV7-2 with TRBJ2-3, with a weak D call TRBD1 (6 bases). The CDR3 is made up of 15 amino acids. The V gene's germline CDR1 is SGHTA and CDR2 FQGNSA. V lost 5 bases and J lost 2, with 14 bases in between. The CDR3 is CASSPEGVHTDTQYF. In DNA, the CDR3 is TGTGCCAGCAGCCCCGAGGGGGTTCACACAGATACGCAGTATTTT.

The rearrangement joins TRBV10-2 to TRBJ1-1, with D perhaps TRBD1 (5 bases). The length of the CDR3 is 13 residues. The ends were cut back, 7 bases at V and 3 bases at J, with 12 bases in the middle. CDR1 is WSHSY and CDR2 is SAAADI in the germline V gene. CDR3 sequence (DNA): TGCGCCAGCACGGGTGCCAGGGACACTGAAGCTTTCTTT. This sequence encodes CASTGARDTEAFF.

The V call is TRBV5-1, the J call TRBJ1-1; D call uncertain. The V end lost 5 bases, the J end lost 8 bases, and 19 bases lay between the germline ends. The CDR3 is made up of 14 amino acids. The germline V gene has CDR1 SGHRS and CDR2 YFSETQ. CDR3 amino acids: CASRGLSQRGEAFF. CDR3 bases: TGCGCCAGCAGGGGCCTTAGCCAGCGGGGAGAAGCTTTCTTT.

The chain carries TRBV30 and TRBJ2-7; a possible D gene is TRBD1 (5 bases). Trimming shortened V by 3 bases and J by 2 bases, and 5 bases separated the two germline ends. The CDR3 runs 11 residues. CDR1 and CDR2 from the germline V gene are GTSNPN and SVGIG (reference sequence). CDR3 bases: TGTGCCTGGAGGACAGCCTACGAGCAGTACTTC. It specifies CAWRTAYEQYF.

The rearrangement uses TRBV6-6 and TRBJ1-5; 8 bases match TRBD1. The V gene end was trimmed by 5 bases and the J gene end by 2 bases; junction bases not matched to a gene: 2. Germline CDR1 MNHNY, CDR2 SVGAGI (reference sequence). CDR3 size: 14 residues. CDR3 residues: CASSQGAGNQPQHF. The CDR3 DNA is TGTGCCAGCAGTCAGGGGGCGGGCAATCAGCCCCAGCATTTT.

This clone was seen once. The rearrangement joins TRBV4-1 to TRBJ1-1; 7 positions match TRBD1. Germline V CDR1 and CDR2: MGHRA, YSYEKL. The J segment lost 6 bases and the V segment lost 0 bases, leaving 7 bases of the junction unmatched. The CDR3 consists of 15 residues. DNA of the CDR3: TGCGCCAGCAGCCAAGAGGGCCAGGGGGTCCCTGAAGCTTTCTTT. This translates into CASSQEGQGVPEAFF.

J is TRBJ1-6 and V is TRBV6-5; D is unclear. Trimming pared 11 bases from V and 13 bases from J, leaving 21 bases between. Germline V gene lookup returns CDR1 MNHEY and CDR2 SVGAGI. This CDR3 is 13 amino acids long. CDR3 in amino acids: CAAGPSPFRPLHF. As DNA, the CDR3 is TGTGCCGCTGGGCCCTCCCCCTTCCGCCCCCTCCACTTT.

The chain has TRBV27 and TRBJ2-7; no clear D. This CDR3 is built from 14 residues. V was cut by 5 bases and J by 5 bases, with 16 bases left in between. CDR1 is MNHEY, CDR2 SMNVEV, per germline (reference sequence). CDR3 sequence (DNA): TGTGCCAGCAGTACTACCCAGAGGCAGAACGAGCAGTACTTC. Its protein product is CASSTTQRQNEQYF.

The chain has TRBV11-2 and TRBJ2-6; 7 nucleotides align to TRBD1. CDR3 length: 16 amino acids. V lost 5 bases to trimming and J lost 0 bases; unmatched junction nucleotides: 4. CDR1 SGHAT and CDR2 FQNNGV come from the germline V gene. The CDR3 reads CASSTRQGSGANVLTF. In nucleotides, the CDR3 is TGTGCCAGCAGCACCCGACAGGGCTCTGGGGCCAACGTCCTGACTTTC.

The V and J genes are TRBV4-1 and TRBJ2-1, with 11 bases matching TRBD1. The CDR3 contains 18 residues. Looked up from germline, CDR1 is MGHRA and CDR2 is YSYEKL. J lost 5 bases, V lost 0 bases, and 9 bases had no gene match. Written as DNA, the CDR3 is TGCGCCAGCAGCCAAGACTCCGGACAGGGGGCTCTCGACAATGAGCAGTTCTTC. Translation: CASSQDSGQGALDNEQFF.

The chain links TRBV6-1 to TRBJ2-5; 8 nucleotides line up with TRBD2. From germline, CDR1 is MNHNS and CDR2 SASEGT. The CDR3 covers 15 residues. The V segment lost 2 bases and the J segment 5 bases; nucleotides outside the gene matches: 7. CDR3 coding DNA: TGTGCCAGCAGTGAAATCCGGGGGGGCCGTGAGACCCAGTACTTC. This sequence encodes CASSEIRGGRETQYF.

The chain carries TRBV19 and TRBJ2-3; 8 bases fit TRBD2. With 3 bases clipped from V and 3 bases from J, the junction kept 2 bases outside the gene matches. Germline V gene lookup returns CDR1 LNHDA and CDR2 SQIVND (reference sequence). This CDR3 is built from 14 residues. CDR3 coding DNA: TGTGCCAGTAGTATTGAGCGGGGGACAGATACGCAGTATTTT. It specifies CASSIERGTDTQYF. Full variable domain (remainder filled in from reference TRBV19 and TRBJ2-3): DGGITQSPKYLFRKEGQNVTLSCEQNLNHDAMYWYRQDPGQGLRLIYYSQIVNDFQKGDIAEGYSVSREKKESFPLTVTSAQKNPTAFYLCASSIERGTDTQYFGPGTRLTVL.

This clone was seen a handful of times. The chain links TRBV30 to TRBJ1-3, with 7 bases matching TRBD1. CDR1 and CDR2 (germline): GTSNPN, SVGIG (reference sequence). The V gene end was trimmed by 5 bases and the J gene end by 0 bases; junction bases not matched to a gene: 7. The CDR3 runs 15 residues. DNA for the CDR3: TGTGCCTGGTCACAGGGGAGAAGCTCTGGAAACACCATATATTTT. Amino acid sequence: CAWSQGRSSGNTIYF. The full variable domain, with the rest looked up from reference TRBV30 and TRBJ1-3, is SQTIHQWPATLVQPVGSPLSLECTVEGTSNPNLYWYRQAAGRGLQLLFYSVGIGQISSEVPQNLSASRPQDRQFILSSKKLLLSDSGFYLCAWSQGRSSGNTIYFGEGSWLTVV.